Listed below are T cell receptor beta chains from one sample, sequenced in a study of cytomegalovirus exposure and HLA in healthy donors. Libraries were prepared by immunoSEQ multiplex PCR; TCRdb keeps only in-frame clonotypes and omits some of them. The repertoire holds more than 75,000 clones, with about four fifths as singletons. Specimen: PBMCs. The origin of the receptors is a woman aged 40 to 50 in good health and CMV-seropositive. Both conserved end residues are trimmed from each CDR3.

J: TRBJ2-7
V: TRBV12-5
length: 11
CDR3: ASGLVARGEQY

J: TRBJ1-5
V: TRBV5-1
length: 13
CDR3: ASSLEGRSNQPQH

J: TRBJ1-1
V: TRBV6-1
length: 13
CDR3: ASSLTGFRDTEAF

J: TRBJ2-1
V: TRBV11-3
length: 10
CDR3: ASSRLANEQF

J: TRBJ2-1
V: TRBV14
length: 11
CDR3: ASSPGLAGEQF

J: TRBJ2-3
V: TRBV7-6
length: 11
CDR3: ASSLASGNTQY

J: TRBJ2-7
V: TRBV7-7
length: 11
CDR3: ASSYWTGCEQY

J: TRBJ1-1
V: TRBV5-4
length: 14
CDR3: ASSLAGIAAGTEAF

J: TRBJ2-4
V: TRBV10-3
length: 16
CDR3: AISSSIGQGVAKNIQY

J: TRBJ2-7
V: TRBV4-3
length: 15
CDR3: ASSQDPTGAGPYEQY

J: TRBJ1-2
V: TRBV6-5
length: 12
CDR3: ASSYLGQLGDYT